The sequence of this T cell receptor beta chain was determined in a study of technical replicates of blood from a handful of donors. Assay: immunoSEQ multiplex PCR; the TCRdb copy retains only in-frame clones and omits some. The data hold 70,000 to 95,000 clones, with 95% to 98% observed a single time. The source material was T cells isolated from PBMCs. The clonotype was recovered from a human donor in good health.

CDR3 nucleotide sequence: TGTGCCAGCGCTCGGGACTCTCCGTGGGGCAATCAGCCCCAGCATTTT. This sequence encodes CASARDSPWGNQPQHF. The V and J genes are TRBV2 and TRBJ1-5, with a weak D call TRBD1 (5 bases). The CDR3 is made up of 16 amino acids. Germline loops: CDR1 SNHLY, CDR2 FYNNEI. Trimming took 8 bases from V and 2 from J, leaving 19 bases between them. The whole variable domain, remainder taken from reference TRBV2 and TRBJ1-5, is EPEVTQTPSHQVTQMGQEVILRCVPISNHLYFYWYRQILGQKVEFLVSFYNNEISEKSEIFDDQFSVERPDGSNFTLKIRSTKLEDSAMYFCASARDSPWGNQPQHFGDGTRLSIL.